These T cell receptor beta chains were read from a single sample in a study of blood T cell repertoires in COVID-19. Repertoires were generated with immunoSEQ multiplex PCR, while TCRdb's copy carries only in-frame clones and drops some. The table lists some 150,000 clones, 80% to 90% of them singletons. Sequenced material: peripheral blood. These receptors were taken from an older woman with active COVID-19. Both conserved end residues are part of each CDR3. D genes are given only for firm matches. Clone size appears in some rows only: once, few, many, or a class for an expanded clone.

v_call	clone_size	j_call	d_call	cdr3_nt	cdr3_aa
TRBV19	NA	TRBJ1-2	NA	TGTGCCAGTAGTATTTTCAGGTCCCCGACCTCGGACTATGGCTACACCTTC	CASSIFRSPTSDYGYTF
TRBV12-3/TRBV12-4	NA	TRBJ1-1	NA	TGTGCCAGCAGTAAGCTTTTCGATGAAGCTTTCTTT	CASSKLFDEAFF
TRBV7-8	NA	TRBJ2-5	TRBD1	TGTGCCAGCAGCTTTCCAGGCGCCGGGACAGGGGTAGAGACCCAGTACTTC	CASSFPGAGTGVETQYF
TRBV5-1	NA	TRBJ2-1	NA	TGCGCCAGCAGCTTGAGTGGAGCCGGGTACAATGAGCAGTTCTTC	CASSLSGAGYNEQFF
TRBV15	once	TRBJ1-6	TRBD1	TGTGCCACCAGCAGATTCCGGGACAGTAATTCACCCCTCCACTTT	CATSRFRDSNSPLHF
TRBV6-5	NA	TRBJ1-3	NA	TGTGCCAGCAGCCACTCTGGAAACACCATATATTTT	CASSHSGNTIYF
TRBV9	NA	TRBJ2-2	TRBD2	TGTGCCAGCAGCGTAGCGAACGGGGGGGCAGGCGGGGAGCTGTTTTTT	CASSVANGGAGGELFF
TRBV1	few	TRBJ2-7	NA	TGCACCAGCAGCAATCGGCTCTATAGCTGGAGCTCCTACGAGCAGTACTTC	CTSSNRLYSWSSYEQYF
TRBV5-1	NA	TRBJ1-4	NA	TGCGCCAGCAGCTTACAGTTTAATGAAAAACTGTTTTTT	CASSLQFNEKLFF
TRBV4-3	NA	TRBJ1-5	NA	TGCGCCAGCAGCCAAGAGTGGCATCAGCCCCAGCATTTT	CASSQEWHQPQHF
TRBV13	once	TRBJ2-3	TRBD2	TGTGCCAGCAGCCAATGGGGGAGCGGGAGTAACGCAGATACGCAGTATTTT	CASSQWGSGSNADTQYF
TRBV6-5	NA	TRBJ2-7	TRBD1	TGTGCCAGCACACCGGGACAGGGGACATACGAGCAGTACTTC	CASTPGQGTYEQYF
TRBV4-2	NA	TRBJ2-1	TRBD1	TGTGCCAGCAGCCAAGATAACAGGGGATCCAATGAGCAGTTCTTC	CASSQDNRGSNEQFF
TRBV29-1	NA	TRBJ1-5	NA	TGCAGCGTGCGAATCCAAGGGAGGGATCAGCCCCAGCATTTT	CSVRIQGRDQPQHF
TRBV5-1	once	TRBJ2-5	NA	TGCGCCAGCAGCCGGGACACGGGGTCAGAGACCCAGTACTTC	CASSRDTGSETQYF